Listed here are 23 T cell receptor beta chains from one sample, sequenced in a study of breast tumors, draining lymph nodes, adjacent tissues. TCRdb called the multiplex PCR reads again in MiXCR, with one record for every CDR3 protein. The table lists some 250,000 distinct CDR3 sequences, around 34% of them singletons. Axillary draining lymph nodes of breast cancer patients supplied the node samples. The sequenced material came from axillary lymph node tissue. These receptors were obtained from a female donor with breast cancer. Some clones in this sample may be carry-over from other donors' samples.

This clonotype has more than one count but fewer than ten. This CDR3 reads CASRAAHSYEQYF. CDR3 coding DNA: TGTGCCAGTCGCGCAGCGCACTCCTACGAGCAGTACTTC. The chain has TRBV5-4 and TRBJ2-7, with D hard to call. Germline CDR1 is SGHNT and CDR2 is YYREEE (reference sequence). This CDR3 is 13 amino acids long. The V end lost 8 bases, the J end lost 0 bases, and 12 bases lay between the germline ends.

This chain joins TRBV28 and TRBJ1-5; 8 nucleotides line up with TRBD1. The V and J ends lost 7 bases and 1 base, in that order; junction bases with no gene match: 6. CDR1 is MDHEN and CDR2 is SYDVKM in the germline V gene. The CDR3 has 15 residues. The CDR3 region has the DNA TGTGCCAGCACCCGGACAGGGATGAGCAATCAGCCCCAGCATTTT. Translating it yields CASTRTGMSNQPQHF.

This clonotype was detected ten times or more. The CDR3 nucleotides are TGTGCCAGCAGCAGACAGGGGGCAGGGGAGCTGTTTTTT. Encoded protein: CASSRQGAGELFF. The J gene is TRBJ2-2, the V gene TRBV12-3 or TRBV12-4, with 10 positions matching TRBD1. After removal of 6 bases from V and 8 bases from J, the junction contained 3 bases not matched to a gene. This CDR3 comprises 13 residues.

This clonotype was seen repeatedly, ten times or more. The rearrangement uses TRBV20-1 and TRBJ1-5; D is perhaps TRBD1 (6 bases). The CDR3 length is 13 residues. With 6 bases removed from V and 0 bases from J, the gap between germline ends came to 9 bases. The V gene's germline CDR1 is DFQATT and CDR2 SNEGSKA (reference sequence). CDR3 loop: CSASGDSNQPQHF. CDR3 DNA: TGCAGTGCGTCAGGGGATAGCAATCAGCCCCAGCATTTT.

The sample holds a few counts of this clonotype. The rearrangement uses TRBV11-2 and TRBJ1-1, with unresolved D. CDR3 length: 13 amino acids. Germline CDR1 is SGHAT and CDR2 is FQNNGV. Trimming removed 3 bases at V and 4 bases at J, with 9 bases between. CDR3 DNA sequence: TGTGCCAGCAGCTTTGAGCGGTCCACTGAAGCTTTCTTT. Its translation is CASSFERSTEAFF.

The chain employs TRBV12-3 or TRBV12-4 and TRBJ2-7, with D perhaps given as TRBD1 or TRBD2 (5 bases each). V lost 6 bases, J lost 0 bases, and 15 bases lay in between. The length of the CDR3 is 15 residues. The CDR3: CASSVSQGRSYEQYF. The CDR3 DNA follows: TGTGCCAGCAGCGTTTCGCAGGGACGCTCCTACGAGCAGTACTTC.

In this sample, this clonotype turned up many times. V is TRBV10-3 and J is TRBJ2-1, with 12 bases lining up with TRBD2. In germline, CDR1 is ENHRY, CDR2 SYGVKD. The CDR3 has 18 amino acids. V dropped 0 bases and J dropped 2; count of bases not matched to a gene: 5. The CDR3 DNA reads as TGTGCCATCAGTGAGTCGAGGGCTAGCGGGGGGGCCTACAATGAGCAGTTCTTC. This sequence encodes CAISESRASGGAYNEQFF.

Ten or more counts support this clonotype. The chain recombines TRBV5-1 with TRBJ2-7; perhaps TRBD2 as D (5 bases). From germline, CDR1 is SGHRS and CDR2 YFSETQ. V gave up 2 bases and J gave up 3 bases, with 15 bases separating them. This CDR3 has 15 amino acids. In nucleotides, the CDR3 is TGCGCCAGCAGCTTAAGAGTAGGTGCGGGCTACGAGCAGTACTTC. It codes for CASSLRVGAGYEQYF.

This clonotype was seen repeatedly, ten times or more. V gene TRBV7-9 combines with J gene TRBJ2-1; TRBD1 matches at 9 bases. From germline, CDR1 is SEHNR and CDR2 FQNEAQ (reference sequence). V shed 5 bases and J 6 bases; nucleotides not matched to a gene: 11. This CDR3 has 16 residues. CDR3 nucleotides: TGTGCCAGCAGCCCAAGGGGGGGACAGGGTTCCAATGAGCAGTTCTTC. Translating it yields CASSPRGGQGSNEQFF.

This clonotype was recorded at least ten times. The V call is TRBV20-1, the J call TRBJ2-3; a weak D match, TRBD2 (6 bases). There are 13 residues in the CDR3. From germline, CDR1 is DFQATT and CDR2 SNEGSKA (reference sequence). The V end was cut by 4 bases, the J end by 2 bases, with 10 bases between. In DNA form, the CDR3 reads TGCAGTGCTACTCTAGCGTTCACAGATACGCAGTATTTT. It encodes CSATLAFTDTQYF.

This clonotype was counted at least ten times. The junction does not match germline at one end; this may be a read error. The CDR3 DNA sequence: TGTGCCACCAGCAGATCCCGCCTGACTAGCGGGTCCTTC. Encoded protein: CATSRSRLTSGSF. The chain employs TRBV15 and TRBJ2-5; 10 bases fit TRBD2. Germline-derived CDR1 and CDR2 are LNHNV and YYDKDF (reference sequence). The CDR3 has 13 residues.

Points on this clonotype: A much larger clone lies one base from this, so it may be a read error. It is unclear where the CDR3 begins or ends on the DNA, so no DNA is shown, and the CDR3 is as TCRdb lists it. J is TRBJ2-1 and V is TRBV7-9; whether TRBD1, the table's D call, matches the DNA was not checked. Germline assignment: CDR1 SEHNR and CDR2 FQNEAQ (reference sequence). A total of 15 residues make up the CDR3, ends included. The CDR3 here is CASSFGGGARNEQLF.

This clonotype came up many times. This chain uses TRBV4-3 with TRBJ1-2; D may be TRBD1 (5 bases). Per the germline V gene, CDR1 is LGHNA and CDR2 is YSLEER. V was cut by 0 bases and J by 0 bases, with 14 bases left in between. This CDR3 spans 17 amino acids. This CDR3 is CASSQDMNTGANYGYTF. As DNA, the CDR3 is TGCGCCAGCAGCCAAGATATGAATACAGGAGCTAACTATGGCTACACCTTC.

Turning to this clonotype: A much larger clone lies a single base off, so this may be a read error. The CDR3 end shows no conserved phenylalanine or tryptophan, and so a read error is likely. As DNA, the CDR3 is TGTGCCAGCAGCGCACAGGTTTACAATGAGCAGTTCTCC. As protein: CASSAQVYNEQFS. V and J are TRBV9 and TRBJ2-1; D is possibly TRBD1 (5 bases). Trimming took 3 bases from V and 4 from J, leaving 8 bases between them. This CDR3 is built from 13 residues. Looked up from germline, CDR1 is SGDLS and CDR2 is YYNGEE.

This clonotype was found a few times. This chain connects TRBV27 to TRBJ1-6, with D unclear. The V end was cut by 8 bases, the J end by 8 bases, with 7 bases between. The CDR3 is 11 amino acids. Germline V gene data show CDR1 as MNHEY and CDR2 as SMNVEV (reference sequence). The CDR3 DNA follows: TGTGCCAGCGGGGTCGATTCACCCCTCCACTTT. Translating gives CASGVDSPLHF.

In its sample, this clonotype was seen once. The V and J genes are TRBV9 and TRBJ1-4; D may be TRBD1 (5 bases). The CDR3 length is 16 residues. Trimming cost V 4 bases and J 0 bases, with 13 bases left between them. CDR1 and CDR2 (germline): SGDLS, YYNGEE. This CDR3 reads CASSPRGYSTNEKLFF. CDR3 DNA sequence: TGTGCCAGCAGCCCTAGGGGCTACTCAACTAATGAAAAACTGTTTTTT.

The sample holds many counts of this clonotype. The chain is built from TRBV24-1 and TRBJ2-7, with 9 bases fitting TRBD1. Trimming took 6 bases from V and 2 from J; bases not matched to a gene: 10. CDR1 KGHDR and CDR2 SFDVKD come from the germline V gene. This CDR3 has 16 residues. CDR3 amino acids: CATSPSPGTGPYEQYF. The CDR3 DNA is TGTGCCACCAGTCCTTCGCCCGGGACAGGGCCCTACGAGCAGTACTTC.

Concerning this clonotype itself: Compared with germline, one end of the junction differs, possibly owing to a read error. This CDR3 is CTTSRARTEADAQYF. CDR3 in DNA: TGTACCACCAGCAGGGCTCGAACAGAAGCAGATGCGCAGTATTTT. This chain links TRBV15 with TRBJ2-3; possibly TRBD1 for D (5 bases). CDR3 length: 15 residues. The germline V gene has CDR1 LNHNV and CDR2 YYDKDF (reference sequence).

Ten or more counts support this clonotype. CDR3 region: CSARGRLNEQFF. The CDR3 nucleotides are TGCAGTGCTAGGGGGCGGCTCAATGAGCAGTTCTTC. The rearrangement uses TRBV20-1 and TRBJ2-1; D may be TRBD1 (5 bases). Per germline, CDR1 DFQATT and CDR2 SNEGSKA (reference sequence). V was shortened by 3 bases and J by 6 bases, with 9 bases between the two germline ends. This CDR3 spans 12 amino acids.

The chain joins TRBV6-5 to TRBJ2-5, with TRBD2 identical over 8 bases. The CDR3 runs 17 residues. Germline-derived CDR1 and CDR2 are MNHEY and SVGAGI. Losses at the gene ends were 0 bases for V and 7 bases for J; bases not matched to a gene: 13. The CDR3 region is CASSYSILTSVTGTQYF. The CDR3 DNA sequence: TGTGCCAGCAGTTACTCGATTTTGACTAGCGTGACGGGGACCCAGTACTTC.

As to this clonotype: This may come from a read error, since a much larger clone is one base off. The CDR3 carries no conserved terminal phenylalanine or tryptophan, so it likely arises from a read error. The V and J genes are TRBV14 and TRBJ1-2; 7 positions match TRBD1. Per the germline V gene, CDR1 is SGHDN and CDR2 is FVKESK. V was pared by 7 bases and J by 3 bases, with 5 bases of the junction left unmatched. The CDR3 length is 13 residues. The CDR3 region has the DNA TGTGCCAGCACTCCGGGACAGCACTATGGCTACACCTCC. It encodes CASTPGQHYGYTS.

This clonotype was counted many times. The chain joins TRBV11-2 to TRBJ2-1; D is undetermined. Germline CDR1 and CDR2: SGHAT and FQNNGV. The CDR3 has 12 amino acids. V dropped 3 bases and J dropped 7 bases, with 7 bases sitting between them. CDR3 amino acids: CASSLARNEQFF. The CDR3 DNA sequence: TGTGCCAGCAGCTTGGCACGGAATGAGCAGTTCTTC.

This clonotype was detected ten times or more. The rearrangement links TRBV6-5 to TRBJ2-1; 7 bases match TRBD2. V gave up 6 bases and J gave up 2 bases; unmatched junction bases: 10. The CDR3 length is 16 residues. Germline assignment: CDR1 MNHEY and CDR2 SVGAGI. Here the CDR3 reads CASRPTGTNPYNEQFF. The CDR3 DNA sequence: TGTGCCAGCAGGCCAACCGGGACTAACCCCTACAATGAGCAGTTCTTC.